The 29 T cell receptor beta chains reported below all come from one sample, sequenced in a study of T cell clonality in common variable immunodeficiency. Clones were read by immunoSEQ multiplex PCR, and TCRdb kept only the in-frame ones, dropping some. The sample shows fewer than 25,000 clones, no singletons; the ten largest hold around 23%. Findings of the study overall: In common variable immunodeficiency, TCR beta chains reportedly carried fewer deletions and N-nucleotide insertions.

Antigens of these TCRs are unknown. The sample was peripheral blood mononuclear cells. These receptors all stem from a human donor with common variable immunodeficiency.

Concerning this clone: The sequenced fragment ends 3 residues before the CDR3 boundary, so the rest is inferred from the germline J gene. The V call is TRBV19, the J call TRBJ2-4, with TRBD2 matching over 8 bases. The CDR3 sequence is 14 residues long. Germline V gene data show CDR1 as LNHDA and CDR2 as SQIVND (reference sequence). The CDR3 bases that were read are TGTGCCAGTAGTATAGATTCGGCAGCGGGGGTT. It is translated as CASSIDSAAGV. The whole CDR3 region reads CASSIDSAAGVQYF. Together with reference TRBV19 and TRBJ2-4, the CDR3 gives the full variable domain: DGGITQSPKYLFRKEGQNVTLSCEQNLNHDAMYWYRQDPGQGLRLIYYSQIVNDFQKGDIAEGYSVSREKKESFPLTVTSAQKNPTAFYLCASSIDSAAGVQYFGAGTRLSVL.

This clone was found a few times. The read ends 3 residues before the CDR3 terminus; that terminus is restored from the germline J gene. The V and J genes are TRBV30 and TRBJ1-4; D is ambiguous. Germline V CDR1 and CDR2: GTSNPN, SVGIG (reference sequence). This CDR3 contains 16 residues. The V and J ends lost 3 bases and 4 bases respectively, with 18 bases between them. The CDR3 is CAWSPGSLGSNEKLFF. The covered CDR3 bases are TGTGCCTGGAGCCCCGGATCCTTGGGCAGTAATGAAAAA.

This clone came up a few times. The missing CDR3 end, 3 residues past where the read stops, is filled in from the germline J gene. This chain connects TRBV7-2 to TRBJ1-1, with D uncertain. The CDR3 loop spans 14 amino acids. V was trimmed by 5 bases and J by 3 bases, leaving 13 bases between them. CDR1 and CDR2 from the germline V gene are SGHTA and FQGNSA. The DNA read from the CDR3 is TGTGCCAGCAGCCCCCGTCCAGCGGACACTGAA. As protein: CASSPRPADTE. The whole CDR3 sequence is CASSPRPADTEAFF.

This clone was detected only a few times. From the germline J gene comes the end of the CDR3, since the read stops 3 residues before it. This chain uses TRBV7-9 with TRBJ1-2, with 7 bases lining up with TRBD1. The V and J ends lost 4 bases and 4 bases, in that order; junction bases with no gene match: 9. The CDR3 contains 15 residues. Germline-derived CDR1 and CDR2 are SEHNR and FQNEAQ (reference sequence). Partial CDR3 DNA: TGTGCCAGCAGCTCTAGACAGGGTTTGCTCTATGGC. Protein: CASSSRQGLLYG. The whole CDR3 sequence reads CASSSRQGLLYGYTF.

Turning to this clone: Read coverage stops 3 residues before the CDR3 terminus; the germline J gene supplies the remainder. This chain links TRBV7-9 with TRBJ2-3; 7 bases match TRBD2. V lost 5 bases, J lost 6 bases, and 11 bases stayed unmatched. The CDR3 extends over 15 amino acids. Germline V CDR1 and CDR2: SEHNR, FQNEAQ (reference sequence). The CDR3 sequence is CASSPRTRLVDTQYF. CDR3 bases read: TGTGCCAGCAGCCCGCGGACTAGGTTGGTGGATACG.

In its sample, this clone was seen a few times. The read gets to within 3 residues of the CDR3 end, and the germline J gene fills in the rest. The V gene is TRBV19, the J gene TRBJ1-2, with a weak D call TRBD1 (5 bases). V gave up 1 base and J gave up 6 bases, with 9 bases separating them. Germline CDR1 LNHDA, CDR2 SQIVND (reference sequence). The CDR3 sequence is 13 residues long. CDR3 DNA, as far as it was read: TGTGCCAGTAGTATAGGTCAGGGTGATGGC. It is translated as CASSIGQGDG. The full CDR3 sequence reads CASSIGQGDGYTF.

This clone was counted between two and nine times. The read stops 3 residues short of the end of the CDR3; the missing end is completed from the germline J gene. The chain links TRBV11-2 to TRBJ2-1, with D perhaps matching TRBD2 (7 bases). The CDR3 has 12 amino acids. Germline CDR1 SGHAT, CDR2 FQNNGV. Trimming removed 3 bases at V and 9 bases at J, with 9 bases between. The CDR3 loop reads CASSFGGLEQFF. CDR3 DNA, as far as it was read: TGTGCCAGCAGCTTCGGGGGGCTTGAG.

Notes on this clone: The observed sequence ends 3 residues before the CDR3 terminus, with the missing tail filled in from the germline J gene. This chain connects TRBV19 to TRBJ2-2; possible D gene TRBD2, 5 bases. In germline, CDR1 is LNHDA, CDR2 SQIVND (reference sequence). The CDR3 covers 15 residues. Trimming took 3 bases from V and 6 from J, leaving 14 bases between them. The CDR3 protein is CASSILQRAAGELFF. The sequenced part of the CDR3 DNA is TGTGCCAGTAGTATTCTACAGAGGGCCGCCGGGGAG.

Only a few counts were recorded for this clone. The observed sequence ends 3 residues before the CDR3 terminus, with the missing tail filled in from the germline J gene. The sample has other DNA sequences that encode this CDR3 too. The chain uses TRBV19 and TRBJ2-7; 9 bases agree with TRBD2. The CDR3 is 14 amino acids. V lost 2 bases, J lost 2 bases, and 1 base stayed unmatched. Germline CDR1 LNHDA, CDR2 SQIVND (reference sequence). CDR3 bases read: TGTGCCAGTAGTATAACTAGCGGGCCCTACGAG. This codes for CASSITSGPYE. The CDR3 reads in full as CASSITSGPYEQYF. The variable domain in full, with the rest retrieved from reference TRBV19 and TRBJ2-7, is DGGITQSPKYLFRKEGQNVTLSCEQNLNHDAMYWYRQDPGQGLRLIYYSQIVNDFQKGDIAEGYSVSREKKESFPLTVTSAQKNPTAFYLCASSITSGPYEQYFGPGTRLTVT.

By its share, this clone is medium-sized. The read terminates 3 residues before the CDR3 end, so the remaining end is supplied by the germline J gene. The V gene is TRBV20-1, the J gene TRBJ1-1; no reliable D call. Germline CDR1 DFQATT, CDR2 SNEGSKA (reference sequence). The CDR3 sequence is 12 residues long. The V end lost 2 bases, the J end lost 7 bases, and 11 bases lay between the germline ends. CDR3 bases read: TGCAGTGCTAGACAGATAAACCGTGAA. This encodes CSARQINRE. The whole CDR3 is CSARQINREAFF.

Many counts were recorded for this clone. The read comes to an end 3 residues before the CDR3 does, leaving the germline J gene to fill in the end. The chain joins TRBV5-1 to TRBJ1-6; D is uncertain. Germline V lookup: CDR1 SGHRS, CDR2 YFSETQ. The V gene lost 4 bases and the J gene lost 8 bases, with 13 bases spanning the gap. The CDR3 totals 14 residues. The part of the CDR3 DNA that was read is TGCGCCAGCAGCGGTCTGGCAAGGGATTCACCC. Translation: CASSGLARDSP. Given in full, the CDR3 is CASSGLARDSPLHF.

Note on this clone: The sequenced fragment ends 3 residues before the CDR3 boundary, so the rest is inferred from the germline J gene. This chain connects TRBV5-6 to TRBJ2-7; 8 bases line up with TRBD2. The length of the CDR3 is 15 residues. Germline CDR1 SGHDT, CDR2 YYEEEE. With 2 bases clipped from V and 4 bases from J, the junction kept 8 bases outside the gene matches. The CDR3: CASSLAGEAGYEQYF. Incomplete CDR3 DNA: TGTGCCAGCAGCTTAGCGGGGGAGGCTGGATACGAG.

This clone showed up many times. With the read ending 3 residues before the CDR3 end, the germline J gene is used to fill in that end. The chain joins TRBV28 to TRBJ2-7, with D unclear. Deletions cut 7 bases from V and 0 bases from J, with 22 bases between. The germline V gene encodes CDR1 MDHEN and CDR2 SYDVKM. There are 17 residues in the CDR3. Incomplete CDR3 DNA: TGTGCCAGCACCACCACTCGACAAACCGAACCCTCCTACGAG. Its protein is CASTTTRQTEPSYE. The CDR3, in full, reads CASTTTRQTEPSYEQYF. The variable domain in full, with the rest retrieved from reference TRBV28 and TRBJ2-7, is DVKVTQSSRYLVKRTGEKVFLECVQDMDHENMFWYRQDPGLGLRLIYFSYDVKMKEKGDIPEGYSVSREKKERFSLILESASTNQTSMYLCASTTTRQTEPSYEQYFGPGTRLTVT.

The CDR3: CASSLNRLATYEQYF. The DNA read from the CDR3 is TGTGCCAGCAGCTTAAACAGACTAGCGACCTACGAG. V is TRBV7-2 and J is TRBJ2-7, with 8 bases that match TRBD2. The observed sequence ends 3 residues before the CDR3 terminus, with the missing tail filled in from the germline J gene. The CDR3 runs 15 residues. In germline, CDR1 is SGHTA, CDR2 FQGNSA. V was pared by 2 bases and J by 2 bases, with 5 bases of the junction left unmatched. The full variable domain, rest sourced from reference TRBV7-2 and TRBJ2-7, is GAGVSQSPSNKVTEKGKDVELRCDPISGHTALYWYRQSLGQGLEFLIYFQGNSAPDKSGLPSDRFSAERTGGSVSTLTIQRTQQEDSAVYLCASSLNRLATYEQYFGPGTRLTVT.

A note on this clone: The CDR3 is cut off 3 residues early in the read; its end comes from the germline J gene. This rearrangement joins TRBV18 to TRBJ1-1, with D uncertain. The CDR3 sequence is 14 residues long. CDR1 and CDR2 (germline): KGHSH, LQKENI. Trimming took off 3 bases at V and 6 bases at J, with 14 bases between the two ends. The CDR3 bases that were read are TGTGCCAGCTCACCCCTCGACCAAAGGGCTGAA. This codes for CASSPLDQRAE. In full, the CDR3 is CASSPLDQRAEAFF.

About this clone: The read terminates 3 residues ahead of where the CDR3 ends, so the germline J gene completes it. The chain employs TRBV6-2 or TRBV6-3 and TRBJ2-3; 8 nucleotides agree with TRBD1. Germline V CDR1 and CDR2: MNHEY, SVGEGT. The CDR3 consists of 16 residues. V trimming: 2 bases; J trimming: 2 bases; junction bases outside the gene matches: 6. The DNA read from the CDR3 is TGTGCCAGCAGTTACACAAGGACAGGGACCACAGATACG. The encoded protein is CASSYTRTGTTDT. The CDR3, in full, reads CASSYTRTGTTDTQYF.

This clone was recorded a few times. The missing CDR3 end, 3 residues past where the read stops, is filled in from the germline J gene. The gene calls are TRBV7-2 and TRBJ1-3; tentatively, D is TRBD1 (5 bases). The CDR3 is 13 residues long. The germline V and J ends were trimmed by 2 bases and 4 bases, with 6 bases remaining between them. Germline V gives CDR1 SGHTA, CDR2 FQGNSA. CDR3 DNA (partial): TGTGCCAGCAGCTTAAGGGGAGGAAACACC. It translates to CASSLRGGNT. The full CDR3 is CASSLRGGNTIYF.

In this sample, this clone turned up a few times. Sequencing ends 3 residues short of the CDR3 end; the germline J gene provides the rest. The chain has TRBV5-1 and TRBJ2-5; D is ambiguous. The V end lost 3 bases, the J end lost 3 bases, and 12 bases lay between the germline ends. The V gene's germline CDR1 is SGHRS and CDR2 YFSETQ. This CDR3 contains 14 residues. The CDR3 region is CASSWVRTKETQYF. CDR3 DNA, as far as it was read: TGCGCCAGCAGCTGGGTGCGTACTAAAGAGACC. The full variable domain, in which reference TRBV5-1 and TRBJ2-5 provide the parts outside the CDR3, is KAGVTQTPRYLIKTRGQQVTLSCSPISGHRSVSWYQQTPGQGLQFLFEYFSETQRNKGNFPGRFSGRQFSNSRSEMNVSTLELGDSALYLCASSWVRTKETQYFGPGTRLLVL.

This clone was detected only a few times. The CDR3 is cut off 3 residues early in the read; its end comes from the germline J gene. This rearrangement joins TRBV19 to TRBJ2-2, with TRBD2 as a possible D gene (5 bases). Trimming shortened V by 3 bases and J by 2 bases, and 16 bases separated the two germline ends. Germline CDR1 reads LNHDA; CDR2 reads SQIVND (reference sequence). The CDR3 spans 17 residues. The CDR3 reads CASSMRVLASNTGELFF. The sequenced CDR3 bases are TGTGCCAGTAGTATGAGGGTTCTGGCCAGCAACACCGGGGAG.

This clone appeared a few times. The CDR3 end lies 3 residues beyond the end of the read and is filled in from the germline J gene. The chain employs TRBV13 and TRBJ1-2; TRBD1 might be the D (5 bases). The CDR3 runs to 13 residues. Germline V gene sequence: CDR1 PRHDT, CDR2 FYEKMQ (reference sequence). CDR3 amino acids: CASSLGPAYGYTF. CDR3 DNA, as far as it was read: TGTGCCAGCAGCTTGGGGCCCGCGTACGGC.

In its sample, this clone is medium-sized (0.01 to 0.1%). The read gets to within 3 residues of the CDR3 end, and the germline J gene fills in the rest. The gene calls are TRBV9 and TRBJ1-2, with 11 positions matching TRBD1. The germline gives CDR1 SGDLS, CDR2 YYNGEE. This CDR3 has 16 residues. Trimming took 3 bases from V and 6 from J; bases not matched to a gene: 10. The CDR3 DNA, read in part, is TGTGCCAGCAGCGCAACAACAAGGGGACAGGGGGATGGC. Protein product: CASSATTRGQGDG. The CDR3 in its entirety is CASSATTRGQGDGYTF.

A few counts support this clone. The read is 3 residues too short to cover the CDR3 end, so that end is filled in from the germline J gene. The chain combines TRBV19 with TRBJ2-7; 12 nucleotides agree with TRBD2. The CDR3 runs 16 residues. The germline CDR1 and CDR2 sequences are LNHDA and SQIVND (reference sequence). V lost 3 bases and J lost 2; bases outside the gene matches: 5. The sequenced part of the CDR3 DNA is TGTGCCAGTAGTATTCAACTAGCGGGAGGCACCTACGAG. This sequence encodes CASSIQLAGGTYE. The CDR3 as a whole reads CASSIQLAGGTYEQYF.

This clone came up a few times. The read is 3 residues too short to cover the CDR3 end, so that end is filled in from the germline J gene. The chain couples TRBV18 to TRBJ1-5, with D possibly being TRBD1 (5 bases). Trimming removed 4 bases at V and 1 base at J, with 8 bases between. Germline CDR1 and CDR2: KGHSH and LQKENI. The CDR3 sequence is 14 residues long. The CDR3 here is CASSQGLSNQPQHF. The DNA read from the CDR3 is TGTGCCAGCTCACAGGGGTTAAGCAATCAGCCC.

This clone has just a few counts. The read ends 3 residues before the CDR3 terminus; that terminus is restored from the germline J gene. This chain uses TRBV19 with TRBJ2-1, with 8 bases matching TRBD1. J gave up 7 bases and V 6 bases, and 8 bases lay outside the gene matches. The CDR3 extends over 14 amino acids. Germline values: CDR1 LNHDA, CDR2 SQIVND (reference sequence). The sequenced CDR3 bases are TGTGCCAGTAGCATGAGGACAGGGAGGAATGAG. The encoded protein is CASSMRTGRNE. The whole CDR3 region reads CASSMRTGRNEQFF.

In its sample, this clone ranks as medium-sized (0.01 to 0.1%). The read ends 3 residues before the CDR3 terminus; that terminus is restored from the germline J gene. J is TRBJ1-6 and V is TRBV28; 8 nucleotides match TRBD1. Germline V gives CDR1 MDHEN, CDR2 SYDVKM. Trimming at V came to 5 bases and at J to 9 bases, leaving 3 bases not matched to a gene. CDR3 length equals 13 residues. The CDR3 spells CASSHGQGSPLHF. CDR3 bases read: TGTGCCAGCAGTCACGGACAGGGTTCACCC.

In the case of this clone: The observed sequence ends 3 residues before the CDR3 terminus, with the missing tail filled in from the germline J gene. The chain joins TRBV7-9 to TRBJ1-3; no clear D. Germline V lookup: CDR1 SEHNR, CDR2 FQNEAQ (reference sequence). The length of the CDR3 is 14 residues. V dropped 5 bases and J dropped 4 bases, with 12 bases sitting between them. Here the CDR3 reads CASSPMGSGNTIYF. The part of the CDR3 DNA that was read is TGTGCCAGCAGCCCCATGGGCTCGGGAAACACC.

This clone was found a few times. The sequence runs out 3 residues before the end of the CDR3; the remainder is reconstructed from the germline J gene. The chain employs TRBV7-9 and TRBJ1-5, with 7 bases fitting TRBD1. Looked up from germline, CDR1 is SEHNR and CDR2 is FQNEAQ (reference sequence). V was clipped by 5 bases and J by 2 bases; unmatched bases: 3. CDR3 length: 14 residues. CDR3 loop: CASSITGGNQPQHF. CDR3 DNA, as far as it was read: TGTGCCAGCAGCATAACAGGGGGCAATCAGCCC.

Concerning this clone: Read sequence stops 3 residues before the CDR3 end, and the germline J gene provides the missing end. The chain has TRBV30 and TRBJ2-5; 15 bases agree with TRBD2. Germline CDR1 reads GTSNPN; CDR2 reads SVGIG (reference sequence). The CDR3 totals 16 residues. V lost 2 bases to trimming and J lost 5 bases; unmatched junction nucleotides: 6. CDR3: CAWSPGLAGGWETQYF. The covered CDR3 bases are TGTGCCTGGAGTCCCGGACTAGCGGGAGGGTGGGAGACC.

In the case of this clone: The read ends 3 residues shy of where the CDR3 ends; the end is completed using the germline J gene. The V gene is TRBV7-9, the J gene TRBJ2-7, with no clear D. The CDR3 covers 12 residues. Trimming took off 4 bases at V and 2 bases at J, with 6 bases between the two ends. Germline V gene sequence: CDR1 SEHNR, CDR2 FQNEAQ (reference sequence). The CDR3 loop is CASSSRPYEQYF. The part of the CDR3 DNA that was read is TGTGCCAGCAGCTCGAGGCCCTACGAG.